The T cell receptor (beta chain) described here comes from a study of technical replicates of blood from a handful of donors. Using immunoSEQ multiplex PCR, the repertoire was profiled, and TCRdb retains in-frame clones only, with some absent. The repertoire holds under 100,000 clones, with 95% to 97% as singletons. Germline CDR1 is SGHTA and CDR2 is FQGTGA. The CDR3 totals 15 residues. Between the trimmed V and J ends, which lost 0 bases and 4 bases, there was a span of 7 bases. The chain carries TRBV7-3 and TRBJ2-6, with D tentatively TRBD1 (5 bases). Sample: T cells isolated from PBMCs. The origin of this receptor is a human donor in good health. The CDR3 reads CASSLTGAGANVLTF. The CDR3 coding sequence is TGTGCCAGCAGCTTAACTGGGGCCGGGGCCAACGTCCTGACTTTC.